The sample holds one count of the clone carrying this T cell receptor beta chain. The data were obtained in a study of T cell changes during pregnancy in multiple sclerosis. The germline CDR1 and CDR2 sequences are SGHTA and FQGNSA. This CDR3 comprises 13 residues. Deletions cut 3 bases from V and 3 bases from J, with 6 bases between. Profiling relied on immunoSEQ multiplex PCR, and the TCRdb table lists in-frame clones only, not all of them. This sample has roughly 64,000 clones, with roughly 90% found just once. This TCR came from a female donor with multiple sclerosis, enrolled in a pregnancy study. This chain uses TRBV7-2 with TRBJ1-5; D remains ambiguous. The starting material was peripheral blood, obtained in the second trimester of pregnancy. CDR3 in DNA: TGTGCCAGCAGCTTTTTACTCAATCAGCCCCAGCATTTT. Translated: CASSFLLNQPQHF.